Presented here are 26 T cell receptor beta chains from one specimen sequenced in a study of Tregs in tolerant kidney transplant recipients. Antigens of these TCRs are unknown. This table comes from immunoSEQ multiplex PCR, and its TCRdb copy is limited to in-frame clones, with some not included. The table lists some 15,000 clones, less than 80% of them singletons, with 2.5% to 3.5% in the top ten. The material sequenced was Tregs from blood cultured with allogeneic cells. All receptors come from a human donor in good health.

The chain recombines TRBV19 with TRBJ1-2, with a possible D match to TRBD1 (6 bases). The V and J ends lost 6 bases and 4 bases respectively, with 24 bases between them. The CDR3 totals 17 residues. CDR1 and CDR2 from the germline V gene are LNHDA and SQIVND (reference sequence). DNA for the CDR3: TGTGCCAGTAGCCCTCACTCGGTTAGGGGGTTAGGCTATGGCTACACCTTC. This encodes CASSPHSVRGLGYGYTF.

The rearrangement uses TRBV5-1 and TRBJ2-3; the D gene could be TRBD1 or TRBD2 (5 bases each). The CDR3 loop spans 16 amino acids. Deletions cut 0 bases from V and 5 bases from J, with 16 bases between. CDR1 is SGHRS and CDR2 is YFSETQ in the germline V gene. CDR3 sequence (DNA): TGCGCCAGCAGCTTGGTAGGATGGGGGAGTGGAGATACGCAGTATTTT. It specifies CASSLVGWGSGDTQYF. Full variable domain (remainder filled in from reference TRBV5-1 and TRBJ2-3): KAGVTQTPRYLIKTRGQQVTLSCSPISGHRSVSWYQQTPGQGLQFLFEYFSETQRNKGNFPGRFSGRQFSNSRSEMNVSTLELGDSALYLCASSLVGWGSGDTQYFGPGTRLTVL.

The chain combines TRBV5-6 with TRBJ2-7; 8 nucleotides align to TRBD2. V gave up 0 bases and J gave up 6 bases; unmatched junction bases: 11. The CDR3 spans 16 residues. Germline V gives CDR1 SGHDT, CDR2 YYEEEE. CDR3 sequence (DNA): TGTGCCAGCAGCTTGGGAGTGCGGGAGGACGCTGGCGAGCAGTACTTC. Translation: CASSLGVREDAGEQYF.

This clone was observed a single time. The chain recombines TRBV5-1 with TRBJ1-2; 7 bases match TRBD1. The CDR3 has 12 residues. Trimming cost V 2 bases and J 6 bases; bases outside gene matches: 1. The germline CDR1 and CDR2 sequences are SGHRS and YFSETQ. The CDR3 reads CASSFQGDGYTF. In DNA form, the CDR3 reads TGCGCCAGCAGCTTTCAGGGGGATGGCTACACCTTC. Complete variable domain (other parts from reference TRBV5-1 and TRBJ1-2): KAGVTQTPRYLIKTRGQQVTLSCSPISGHRSVSWYQQTPGQGLQFLFEYFSETQRNKGNFPGRFSGRQFSNSRSEMNVSTLELGDSALYLCASSFQGDGYTFGSGTRLTVV.

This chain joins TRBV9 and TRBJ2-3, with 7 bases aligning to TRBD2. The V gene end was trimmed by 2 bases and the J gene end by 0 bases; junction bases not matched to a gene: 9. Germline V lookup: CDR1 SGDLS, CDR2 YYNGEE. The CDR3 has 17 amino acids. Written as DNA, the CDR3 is TGTGCCAGCAGCGTCACTTCGGGCGGGGGTAGCACAGATACGCAGTATTTT. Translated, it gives CASSVTSGGGSTDTQYF.

The CDR3 DNA reads TGTGCCAGCAATGAGCAGTTCTTC. Translation gives CASNEQFF. The chain couples TRBV3-2 to TRBJ2-1. TRBV3-2 is given as a pseudogene. CDR3 length: 8 residues.

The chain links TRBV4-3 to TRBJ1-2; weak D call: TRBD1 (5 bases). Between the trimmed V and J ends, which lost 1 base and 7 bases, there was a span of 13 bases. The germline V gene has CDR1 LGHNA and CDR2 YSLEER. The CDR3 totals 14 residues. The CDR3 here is CASSQVRGGGGYTF. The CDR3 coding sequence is TGCGCCAGCAGCCAAGTACGGGGGGGTGGTGGCTACACCTTC.

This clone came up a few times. In DNA form, the CDR3 reads TGTGCCAGTAGTATCCGGCAGGGGGCCCAGAAAGCTTTCTTT. Residues: CASSIRQGAQKAFF. The chain is built from TRBV19 and TRBJ1-1; 8 bases fit TRBD1. Unmatched junction bases numbered 9, after V lost 3 bases and J lost 9 bases. There are 14 residues in the CDR3. The V gene's germline CDR1 is LNHDA and CDR2 SQIVND (reference sequence).

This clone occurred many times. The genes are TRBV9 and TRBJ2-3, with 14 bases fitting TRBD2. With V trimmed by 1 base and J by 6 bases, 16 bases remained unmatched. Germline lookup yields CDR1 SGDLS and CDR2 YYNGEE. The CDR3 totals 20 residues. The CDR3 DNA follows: TGTGCCAGCAGCGTATCGACGGGACTAGCGGGAGTAAGCCCCCCCGATACGCAGTATTTT. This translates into CASSVSTGLAGVSPPDTQYF.

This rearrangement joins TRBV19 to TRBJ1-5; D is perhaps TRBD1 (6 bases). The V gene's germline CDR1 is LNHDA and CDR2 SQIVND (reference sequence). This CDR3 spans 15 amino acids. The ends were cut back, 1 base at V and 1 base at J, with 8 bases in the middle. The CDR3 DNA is TGTGCCAGTAGTATAGGCAGGGGAAGCAATCAGCCCCAGCATTTT. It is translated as CASSIGRGSNQPQHF.

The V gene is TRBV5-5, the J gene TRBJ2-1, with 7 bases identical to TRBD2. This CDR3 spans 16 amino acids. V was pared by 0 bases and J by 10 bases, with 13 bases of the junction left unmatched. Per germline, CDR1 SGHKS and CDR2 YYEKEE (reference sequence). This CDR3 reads CASSLGGTTTLEEQFF. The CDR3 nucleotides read TGTGCCAGCAGCTTGGGGGGGACTACCACCCTTGAAGAGCAGTTCTTC.

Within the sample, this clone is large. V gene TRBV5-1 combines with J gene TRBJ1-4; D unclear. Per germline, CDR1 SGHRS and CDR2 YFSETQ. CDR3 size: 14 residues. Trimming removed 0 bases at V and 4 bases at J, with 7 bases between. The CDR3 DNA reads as TGCGCCAGCAGCTTGGTGGACGGTAATGAAAAACTGTTTTTT. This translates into CASSLVDGNEKLFF.

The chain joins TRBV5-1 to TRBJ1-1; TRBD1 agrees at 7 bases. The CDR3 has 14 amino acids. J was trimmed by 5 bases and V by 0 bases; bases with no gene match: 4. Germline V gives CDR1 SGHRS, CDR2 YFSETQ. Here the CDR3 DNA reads TGCGCCAGCAGCTTGGCACAGGGGTGGACTGAAGCTTTCTTT. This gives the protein CASSLAQGWTEAFF.

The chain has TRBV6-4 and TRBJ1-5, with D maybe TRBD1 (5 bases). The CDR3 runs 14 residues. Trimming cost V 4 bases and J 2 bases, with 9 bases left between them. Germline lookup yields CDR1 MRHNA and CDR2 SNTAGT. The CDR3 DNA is TGTGCCAGCAGTGTCTTACAGGGCAATCAGCCCCAGCATTTT. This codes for CASSVLQGNQPQHF.

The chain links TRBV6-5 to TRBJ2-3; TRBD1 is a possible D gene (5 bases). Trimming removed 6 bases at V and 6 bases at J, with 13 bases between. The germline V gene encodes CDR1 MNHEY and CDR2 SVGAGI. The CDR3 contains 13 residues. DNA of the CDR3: TGTGCCAGCAGCCCGCCGCCAGGGGATACGCAGTATTTT. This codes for CASSPPPGDTQYF.

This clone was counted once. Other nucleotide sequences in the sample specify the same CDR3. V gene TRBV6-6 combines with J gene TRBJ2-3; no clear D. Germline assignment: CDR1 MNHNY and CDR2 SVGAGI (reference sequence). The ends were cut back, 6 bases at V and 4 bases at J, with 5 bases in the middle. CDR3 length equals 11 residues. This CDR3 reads CASSRADTQYF. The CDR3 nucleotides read TGTGCCAGCAGCCGGGCAGATACGCAGTATTTT.

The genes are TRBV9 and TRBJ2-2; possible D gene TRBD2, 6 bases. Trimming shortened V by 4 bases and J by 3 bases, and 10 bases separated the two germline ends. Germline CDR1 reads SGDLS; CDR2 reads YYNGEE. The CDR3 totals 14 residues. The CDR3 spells CASSTRDYTGELFF. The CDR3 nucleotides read TGTGCCAGCAGCACGCGGGACTACACCGGGGAGCTGTTTTTT. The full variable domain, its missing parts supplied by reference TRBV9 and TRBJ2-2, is DSGVTQTPKHLITATGQRVTLRCSPRSGDLSVYWYQQSLDQGLQFLIQYYNGEERAKGNILERFSAQQFPDLHSELNLSSLELGDSALYFCASSTRDYTGELFFGEGSRLTVL.

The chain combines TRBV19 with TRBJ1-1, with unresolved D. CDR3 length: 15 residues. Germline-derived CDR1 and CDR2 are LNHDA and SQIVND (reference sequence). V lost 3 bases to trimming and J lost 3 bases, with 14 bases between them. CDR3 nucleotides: TGTGCCAGTAGTATTAACGGTTTTGGGGACACTGAAGCTTTCTTT. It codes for CASSINGFGDTEAFF. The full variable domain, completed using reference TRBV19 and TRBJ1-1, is DGGITQSPKYLFRKEGQNVTLSCEQNLNHDAMYWYRQDPGQGLRLIYYSQIVNDFQKGDIAEGYSVSREKKESFPLTVTSAQKNPTAFYLCASSINGFGDTEAFFGQGTRLTVV.

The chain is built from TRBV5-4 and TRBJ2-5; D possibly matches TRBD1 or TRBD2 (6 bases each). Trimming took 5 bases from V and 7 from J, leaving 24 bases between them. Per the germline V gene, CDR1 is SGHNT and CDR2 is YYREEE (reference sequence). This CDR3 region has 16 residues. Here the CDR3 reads CASRSHAGTSTGTQYF. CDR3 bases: TGTGCCAGCAGATCGCACGCCGGGACTTCGACAGGGACCCAGTACTTC.

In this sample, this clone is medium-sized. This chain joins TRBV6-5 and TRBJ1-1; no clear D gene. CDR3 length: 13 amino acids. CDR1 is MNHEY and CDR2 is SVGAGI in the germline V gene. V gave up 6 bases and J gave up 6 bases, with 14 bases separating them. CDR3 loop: CASRRAGSSEAFF. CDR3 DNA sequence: TGTGCCAGCAGGAGGGCAGGATCTTCTGAAGCTTTCTTT.

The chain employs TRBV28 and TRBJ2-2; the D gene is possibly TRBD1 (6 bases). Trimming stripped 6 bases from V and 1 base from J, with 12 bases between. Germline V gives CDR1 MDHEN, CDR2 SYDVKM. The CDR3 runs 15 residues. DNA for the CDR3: TGTGCCAGCAGCCCCGGGACATTGAACACCGGGGAGCTGTTTTTT. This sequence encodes CASSPGTLNTGELFF.

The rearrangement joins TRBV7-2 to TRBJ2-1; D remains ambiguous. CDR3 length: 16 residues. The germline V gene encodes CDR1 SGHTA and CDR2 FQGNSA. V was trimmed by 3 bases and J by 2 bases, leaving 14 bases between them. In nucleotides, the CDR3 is TGTGCCAGCAGCTTGGAAGGCGGAAGAGCCTACAATGAGCAGTTCTTC. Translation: CASSLEGGRAYNEQFF. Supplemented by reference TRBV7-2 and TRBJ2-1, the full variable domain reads GAGVSQSPSNKVTEKGKDVELRCDPISGHTALYWYRQSLGQGLEFLIYFQGNSAPDKSGLPSDRFSAERTGGSVSTLTIQRTQQEDSAVYLCASSLEGGRAYNEQFFGPGTRLTVL.

The CDR3 region is CASDSGGPPETQYF. Here the CDR3 DNA reads TGCGCCAGCGACAGCGGGGGGCCGCCAGAGACCCAGTACTTC. The chain has TRBV5-1 and TRBJ2-5, with 9 bases aligning to TRBD2. This CDR3 is 14 amino acids long. Germline lookup yields CDR1 SGHRS and CDR2 YFSETQ. V lost 7 bases, J lost 4 bases, and 8 bases stayed unmatched.

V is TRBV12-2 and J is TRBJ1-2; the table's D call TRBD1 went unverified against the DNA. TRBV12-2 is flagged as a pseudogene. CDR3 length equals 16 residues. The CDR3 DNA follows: TGTGCAAGTCGCCTGCAGGCTCCACGAAAGACCTATGGCTACACCTTC. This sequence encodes CASRLQAPRKTYGYTF.

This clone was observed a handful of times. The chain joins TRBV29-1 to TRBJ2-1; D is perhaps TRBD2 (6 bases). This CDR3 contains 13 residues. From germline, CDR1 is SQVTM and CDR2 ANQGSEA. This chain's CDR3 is CSKTGDGLNEQFF. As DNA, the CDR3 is TGCAGTAAAACGGGGGACGGGCTCAATGAGCAGTTCTTC.

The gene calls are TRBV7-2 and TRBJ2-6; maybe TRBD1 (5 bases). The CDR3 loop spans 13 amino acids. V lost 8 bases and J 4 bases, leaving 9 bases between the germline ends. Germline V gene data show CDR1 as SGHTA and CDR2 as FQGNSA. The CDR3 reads CASAQAGANVLTF. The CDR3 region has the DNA TGTGCCAGCGCACAGGCCGGGGCCAACGTCCTGACTTTC. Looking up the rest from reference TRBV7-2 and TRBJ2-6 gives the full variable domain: GAGVSQSPSNKVTEKGKDVELRCDPISGHTALYWYRQSLGQGLEFLIYFQGNSAPDKSGLPSDRFSAERTGGSVSTLTIQRTQQEDSAVYLCASAQAGANVLTFGAGSRLTVL.